The 30 T cell receptor beta chains below all came from one sample that was sequenced in a study of PD-L1 blockade in urothelial cancer. Time point denoted: pretreatment peripheral blood. Measured with immunoSEQ multiplex PCR; TCRdb has only the in-frame clones, and not every one. The sample records 130,000 or so clones, about 88% being singletons. Sequences were derived from PBMCs, sampled around atezolizumab (anti-PD-L1) treatment. All receptors derive from a middle-aged man with urothelial cancer.

This chain links TRBV5-1 with TRBJ1-4; TRBD1 matches 9 bases. This CDR3 region has 15 residues. The ends lost 2 bases at V and 8 bases at J; junction bases unmatched: 7. Per germline, CDR1 SGHRS and CDR2 YFSETQ. The chain's CDR3 is CASSLQGARGEKLFF. DNA of the CDR3: TGCGCCAGCAGCTTACAGGGGGCCCGAGGGGAAAAACTGTTTTTT.

This rearrangement joins TRBV5-1 to TRBJ2-7; tentative D call: TRBD1 (6 bases). The CDR3 has 14 amino acids. Trimming cost V 4 bases and J 5 bases, with 16 bases left between them. CDR1 is SGHRS, CDR2 YFSETQ, per germline. The CDR3 spells CASSPQGRGDEQYF. DNA of the CDR3: TGCGCCAGCAGCCCCCAGGGGCGAGGTGACGAGCAGTACTTC.

The rearrangement links TRBV6-6 to TRBJ1-4; 7 bases map to TRBD1. The CDR3 spans 15 residues. J lost 7 bases, V lost 5 bases, and 10 bases had no gene match. Germline values: CDR1 MNHNY, CDR2 SVGAGI (reference sequence). This CDR3 reads CASSRGTGVGEKLFF. The CDR3 DNA reads TGTGCCAGCAGTAGGGGAACAGGGGTTGGTGAAAAACTGTTTTTT.

As concerns this clone: The same CDR3 can be traced to other DNA sequences in this sample. The rearrangement uses TRBV18 and TRBJ1-1, with a weak D call TRBD1 (5 bases). Trimming took off 3 bases at V and 4 bases at J, with 9 bases between the two ends. The germline V gene encodes CDR1 KGHSH and CDR2 LQKENI. There are 13 residues in the CDR3. The CDR3 sequence is CASSPQGGTEAFF. CDR3 in DNA: TGTGCCAGCTCACCGCAGGGTGGCACTGAAGCTTTCTTT. Together with reference TRBV18 and TRBJ1-1, the CDR3 gives the full variable domain: NAGVMQNPRHLVRRRGQEARLRCSPMKGHSHVYWYRQLPEEGLKFMVYLQKENIIDESGMPKERFSAEFPKEGPSILRIQQVVRGDSAAYFCASSPQGGTEAFFGQGTRLTVV.

V and J are TRBV7-6 and TRBJ2-1; the match to TRBD2 covers 14 bases. V lost 3 bases and J lost 6; bases outside the gene matches: 4. This CDR3 has 16 amino acids. From germline, CDR1 is SGHVS and CDR2 FNYEAQ. The CDR3 is CASSFGLAGGLNEQFF. As DNA, the CDR3 is TGTGCCAGCAGCTTCGGACTAGCGGGAGGACTCAATGAGCAGTTCTTC.

In DNA form, the CDR3 reads TGTGCCTGGAGTCAAGGGAGGGTCTACGAGCAGTACTTC. Residues: CAWSQGRVYEQYF. The V and J genes are TRBV30 and TRBJ2-7, with TRBD2 matching 7 bases. Trimming took 2 bases from V and 3 from J; bases not matched to a gene: 4. The CDR3 length is 13 residues. The germline V gene encodes CDR1 GTSNPN and CDR2 SVGIG (reference sequence). Full variable domain (outside the CDR3, taken from reference TRBV30 and TRBJ2-7): SQTIHQWPATLVQPVGSPLSLECTVEGTSNPNLYWYRQAAGRGLQLLFYSVGIGQISSEVPQNLSASRPQDRQFILSSKKLLLSDSGFYLCAWSQGRVYEQYFGPGTRLTVT.

The V call is TRBV18, the J call TRBJ1-4; the D gene is possibly TRBD1 (5 bases). The CDR3 totals 15 residues. Germline loops: CDR1 KGHSH, CDR2 LQKENI. V shed 4 bases and J shed 8 bases, with 17 bases lying between them. CDR3 coding DNA: TGTGCCAGCTCACGGGGACTCCCCCAAGCGGAAAAACTGTTTTTT. It translates to CASSRGLPQAEKLFF.

The chain has TRBV5-6 and TRBJ1-1, with D perhaps TRBD1 (6 bases). V lost 4 bases and J lost 1, with 14 bases in between. The germline V gene encodes CDR1 SGHDT and CDR2 YYEEEE. This CDR3 has 15 residues. The CDR3 DNA sequence: TGTGCCAGCAGCCCCTGGGGGACATCGAACACTGAAGCTTTCTTT. This translates into CASSPWGTSNTEAFF. The full variable domain, in which reference TRBV5-6 and TRBJ1-1 provide the parts outside the CDR3, is DAGVTQSPTHLIKTRGQQVTLRCSPKSGHDTVSWYQQALGQGPQFIFQYYEEEERQRGNFPDRFSGHQFPNYSSELNVNALLLGDSALYLCASSPWGTSNTEAFFGQGTRLTVV.

The chain joins TRBV7-9 to TRBJ1-2; tentatively, D is TRBD1 (5 bases). The V end lost 1 base, the J end lost 8 bases, and 11 bases lay between the germline ends. Germline loops: CDR1 SEHNR, CDR2 FQNEAQ (reference sequence). The CDR3 contains 13 residues. CDR3 sequence reads: CASSLGLQGGYTF. The CDR3 coding sequence is TGTGCCAGCAGCTTAGGACTGCAGGGCGGCTACACCTTC. Filled out from reference TRBV7-9 and TRBJ1-2, the complete variable domain reads DTGVSQNPRHKITKRGQNVTFRCDPISEHNRLYWYRQTLGQGPEFLTYFQNEAQLEKSRLLSDRFSAERPKGSFSTLEIQRTEQGDSAMYLCASSLGLQGGYTFGSGTRLTVV.

The chain joins TRBV5-8 to TRBJ2-7, with D tentatively TRBD2 (5 bases). CDR1 SGHTS and CDR2 YDEGEE come from the germline V gene. The CDR3 has 11 amino acids. V lost 5 bases to trimming and J lost 9 bases, with 12 bases between them. CDR3 coding DNA: TGTGCCAGCAGTTTGCGAGGGATGCAGTACTTC. Its protein product is CASSLRGMQYF.

The rearrangement links TRBV6-1 to TRBJ2-7, with 7 bases identical to TRBD1. There are 12 residues in the CDR3. The germline V gene encodes CDR1 MNHNS and CDR2 SASEGT. The J segment lost 2 bases and the V segment lost 10 bases, leaving 5 bases of the junction unmatched. CDR3 sequence (DNA): TGTGCCACCGGGGACAGTACCTACGAGCAGTACTTC. It translates to CATGDSTYEQYF.

The chain uses TRBV27 and TRBJ2-2; 11 bases match TRBD2. The ends lost 6 bases at V and 4 bases at J; junction bases unmatched: 1. The CDR3 length is 14 residues. CDR1 and CDR2 (germline): MNHEY, SMNVEV (reference sequence). This CDR3 reads CASRLAGVTGELFF. The CDR3 DNA follows: TGTGCCAGCAGACTAGCGGGAGTCACCGGGGAGCTGTTTTTT.

The J gene is TRBJ2-7, the V gene TRBV6-1; TRBD1 matches at 10 bases. This CDR3 has 14 amino acids. The junction had 5 bases not matched to a gene; V was cut back by 1 base and J by 8 bases. Germline V gives CDR1 MNHNS, CDR2 SASEGT. The CDR3 loop is CASSEGTGGFKQYF. The CDR3 region has the DNA TGTGCCAGCAGTGAAGGGACAGGGGGTTTCAAGCAGTACTTC.

The chain combines TRBV6-1 with TRBJ2-7; 11 bases match TRBD1. V lost 10 bases to trimming and J lost 2 bases; unmatched junction nucleotides: 4. The CDR3 extends over 13 amino acids. Germline assignment: CDR1 MNHNS and CDR2 SASEGT. CDR3 residues: CATGQGAPYEQYF. The CDR3 region has the DNA TGTGCCACCGGACAGGGGGCACCCTACGAGCAGTACTTC.

This sequence joins TRBV30 and TRBJ2-2; D is possibly TRBD2 (6 bases). The CDR3 loop spans 14 amino acids. The germline V and J ends were trimmed by 5 bases and 4 bases, with 14 bases remaining between them. The V gene's germline CDR1 is GTSNPN and CDR2 SVGIG (reference sequence). Written as DNA, the CDR3 is TGTGCCTGGGACATTTGGGGGGTCACCGGGGAGCTGTTTTTT. It is translated as CAWDIWGVTGELFF.

This sequence joins TRBV18 and TRBJ2-5; 11 bases fit TRBD1. Trimming removed 3 bases from V and 3 bases from J; junction bases left unmatched: 3. Germline V gene lookup returns CDR1 KGHSH and CDR2 LQKENI. This CDR3 region has 15 residues. CDR3 protein: CASSPRTGGEETQYF. The DNA for the CDR3 is TGTGCCAGCTCACCCAGGACAGGGGGCGAAGAGACCCAGTACTTC.

V gene TRBV4-2 combines with J gene TRBJ2-7, with TRBD1 matching over 8 bases. Germline loops: CDR1 LGHNA, CDR2 YNFKEQ. The CDR3 runs to 15 residues. Trimming removed 5 bases from V and 1 base from J; junction bases left unmatched: 7. CDR3 loop: CASSGTGTGSYEQYF. CDR3 DNA: TGTGCCAGCAGCGGGACCGGGACAGGTTCCTACGAGCAGTACTTC.

V usage is TRBV18 and J usage is TRBJ2-3; 11 nucleotides agree with TRBD1. CDR1 is KGHSH, CDR2 LQKENI, per germline. This CDR3 comprises 18 residues. With 4 bases clipped from V and 0 bases from J, the junction kept 9 bases outside the gene matches. The CDR3 DNA reads as TGTGCCAGCTCACTACAGGACAGGGGGCTAACTAGCACAGATACGCAGTATTTT. It yields the protein CASSLQDRGLTSTDTQYF.

J is TRBJ2-7 and V is TRBV20-1; D possibly corresponds to TRBD1 (6 bases). CDR1 is DFQATT and CDR2 is SNEGSKA in the germline V gene (reference sequence). The V and J ends lost 6 bases and 3 bases respectively, with 9 bases between them. There are 11 residues in the CDR3. CDR3 bases: TGCAGTGCGCTACAGGGCTACGAGCAGTACTTC. This sequence encodes CSALQGYEQYF.

V and J are TRBV19 and TRBJ1-2; 11 bases fit TRBD1. Germline CDR1 reads LNHDA; CDR2 reads SQIVND (reference sequence). The CDR3 contains 15 residues. J gave up 2 bases and V 8 bases, and 7 bases lay outside the gene matches. In DNA form, the CDR3 reads TGTGCCAGTCGGACAGGGGGCTCAGGGAACTATGGCTACACCTTC. Translating it yields CASRTGGSGNYGYTF.

This clone was counted between two and nine times. This chain uses TRBV23-1 with TRBJ2-1; D is unresolved. TRBV23-1 is treated as an ORF (open reading frame) with a function not yet certain. Deletions cut 0 bases from V and 5 bases from J, with 20 bases between. This CDR3 comprises 18 residues. CDR3 DNA sequence: TGCGCCAGCAGTCAATCTGGTACCCTGAGAATAGCCCACAATGAGCAGTTCTTC. It encodes CASSQSGTLRIAHNEQFF.

A word on this clone: At one of its ends the junction is not consistent with the germline gene, which may arise from a read error. The chain joins TRBV7-7 to TRBJ2-3, with D perhaps matching TRBD2 (6 bases). In germline, CDR1 is SSHAT, CDR2 FNYEAQ (reference sequence). The CDR3 spans 14 residues. The CDR3 DNA reads TGTGCTAGCAGCCCCCGGGAGTCCGCAGATACGCAGTATTTT. It translates to CASSPRESADTQYF.

The chain's CDR3 is CASSPAGGETQYF. The CDR3 region has the DNA TGTGCCAGCTCACCCGCGGGAGGAGAGACCCAGTACTTC. V gene TRBV18 combines with J gene TRBJ2-5; the match to TRBD2 covers 8 bases. The CDR3 is made up of 13 amino acids. Germline CDR1 reads KGHSH; CDR2 reads LQKENI. Trimming cost V 3 bases and J 4 bases; bases outside gene matches: 1.

The gene calls are TRBV25-1 and TRBJ2-7, with 8 bases fitting TRBD2. V shed 1 base and J 2 bases; nucleotides not matched to a gene: 4. Germline CDR1 and CDR2: MGHDK and SYGVNS. The CDR3 spans 15 residues. The CDR3 sequence: CASSESGGRAYEQYF. CDR3 in DNA: TGTGCCAGCAGTGAATCGGGGGGGAGGGCCTACGAGCAGTACTTC.

The chain employs TRBV19 and TRBJ2-6; D is perhaps TRBD1 (6 bases). This CDR3 is 15 amino acids long. Germline V gene lookup returns CDR1 LNHDA and CDR2 SQIVND (reference sequence). V lost 5 bases and J 0 bases, leaving 8 bases between the germline ends. Here the CDR3 DNA reads TGTGCCAGTAGTGGGGGCCTCTCTGGGGCCAACGTCCTGACTTTC. Translating gives CASSGGLSGANVLTF.

The V call is TRBV6-1, the J call TRBJ2-5; TRBD1 matches 7 bases. This CDR3 spans 15 amino acids. J lost 1 base, V lost 7 bases, and 9 bases had no gene match. The germline V gene has CDR1 MNHNS and CDR2 SASEGT. Written as DNA, the CDR3 is TGTGCCAGCAATTCCCGACACAGGGGCCAAGAGACCCAGTACTTC. It encodes CASNSRHRGQETQYF.

The chain uses TRBV4-1 and TRBJ1-2, with 9 bases aligning to TRBD1. Germline CDR1 reads MGHRA; CDR2 reads YSYEKL. This CDR3 spans 13 amino acids. With V trimmed by 4 bases and J by 7 bases, 4 bases remained unmatched. This chain's CDR3 is CASSRDRDGGYTF. CDR3 coding DNA: TGCGCCAGCAGCCGGGACAGGGATGGTGGCTACACCTTC.

The genes are TRBV2 and TRBJ2-3, with a weak D call TRBD2 (5 bases). V was clipped by 7 bases and J by 6 bases, with 8 bases between them. The CDR3 spans 11 residues. Germline V lookup: CDR1 SNHLY, CDR2 FYNNEI. DNA of the CDR3: TGTGCCAGCAATCGCGGGGATACGCAGTATTTT. Residues: CASNRGDTQYF.

V and J are TRBV5-1 and TRBJ2-2; D may be TRBD1 (5 bases). Germline lookup yields CDR1 SGHRS and CDR2 YFSETQ. This CDR3 is 13 amino acids long. Trimming removed 5 bases from V and 2 bases from J, with 7 bases in between. CDR3 nucleotides: TGCGCCAGCAGTAGGACAAACACCGGGGAGCTGTTTTTT. It translates to CASSRTNTGELFF.

This clone came up once. V usage is TRBV19 and J usage is TRBJ2-5; 11 bases align to TRBD2. V was clipped by 6 bases and J by 3 bases; unmatched bases: 6. Germline V gene sequence: CDR1 LNHDA, CDR2 SQIVND (reference sequence). The CDR3 totals 15 residues. The CDR3 loop reads CASSPTSGKKETQYF. The CDR3 DNA sequence: TGTGCCAGTAGCCCGACTAGCGGGAAAAAAGAGACCCAGTACTTC.